What follows is one T cell receptor (beta chain) and its context. The CDR3 loop spans 17 amino acids. Looked up from germline, CDR1 is SGHTA and CDR2 is FQGNSA. Trimming took 1 base from V and 0 from J, leaving 14 bases between them. This specimen belongs to a study of Ad26.COV2.S vaccination and SARS-CoV-2 variants. The data were produced by immunoSEQ multiplex PCR, yet TCRdb's version contains in-frame clones alone and is incomplete. Of a few hundred thousand clones listed, 88% are singletons. The treatment here: about 20 received Ad26.COV2.S at low or high dose, single or two shots; 5 received placebo; per-sample allocation not given. Day 63 following the first vaccine or placebo injection was when the samples were taken. Aged 18-55 years, donor was enrolled in Boston around 2020.

The sequencing used peripheral blood, collected in a trial of Ad26.COV2.S vaccine versus placebo. The rearrangement links TRBV7-2 to TRBJ2-3, with D possibly being TRBD2 (6 bases). The receptor's source is a person between 18 and 65 years old who received the Ad26.COV2.S COVID-19 vaccine or a placebo. The CDR3 here is CASSLVVAGRSTDTQYF. The CDR3 DNA sequence: TGTGCCAGCAGCTTAGTCGTCGCGGGGAGAAGCACAGATACGCAGTATTTT. Drawing the rest from reference TRBV7-2 and TRBJ2-3, the complete variable domain is GAGVSQSPSNKVTEKGKDVELRCDPISGHTALYWYRQSLGQGLEFLIYFQGNSAPDKSGLPSDRFSAERTGGSVSTLTIQRTQQEDSAVYLCASSLVVAGRSTDTQYFGPGTRLTVL.